The 32 T cell receptor beta chains below were found in one sample sequenced in a study of shared clonotypes between healthy human individuals. CD45RO-negative CD8 cells positively selected for CCR7 made up the naive population, which excluded terminally differentiated effector memory CD45RA+ cells. Clones were read by immunoSEQ multiplex PCR, and TCRdb kept only the in-frame ones, dropping some. Counted here are about 2.1 million clones, under 95% occurring once; the ten biggest clones make up approximately 1.7%. Sequenced material: naive CD8+ T cells from PBMCs. These receptors were obtained from a man in his late teens or twenties in good health. Some clones in this sample may be carry-over from other donors' samples.

The J gene is TRBJ2-1, the V gene TRBV29-1; D is perhaps TRBD2 (5 bases). There are 11 residues in the CDR3. Trimming cost V 7 bases and J 9 bases, with 13 bases left between them. Per the germline V gene, CDR1 is SQVTM and CDR2 is ANQGSEA. The CDR3 DNA is TGCAGCGCCACCGGTGGGAGTGAGCAGTTCTTC. This sequence encodes CSATGGSEQFF.

This chain joins TRBV4-1 and TRBJ1-1; possibly TRBD1 for D (6 bases). Between the trimmed V and J ends, which lost 0 bases and 5 bases, there was a span of 19 bases. Germline V gives CDR1 MGHRA, CDR2 YSYEKL. The CDR3 length is 17 residues. This chain's CDR3 is CASSQEVGGIGGTEAFF. The CDR3 DNA is TGCGCCAGCAGCCAAGAGGTTGGGGGTATAGGGGGAACTGAAGCTTTCTTT.

The rearrangement uses TRBV27 and TRBJ1-5; 11 bases agree with TRBD1. With 4 bases clipped from V and 2 bases from J, the junction kept 7 bases outside the gene matches. Germline V gene data show CDR1 as MNHEY and CDR2 as SMNVEV (reference sequence). This CDR3 is built from 17 residues. The CDR3 sequence is CASSSTDRGPGNQPQHF. In nucleotides, the CDR3 is TGTGCCAGCAGTTCAACGGACAGGGGGCCAGGCAATCAGCCCCAGCATTTT.

This clone was recorded once. J is TRBJ1-1 and V is TRBV11-2; D gene ambiguous. V lost 1 base and J lost 8, with 17 bases in between. CDR1 and CDR2 (germline): SGHAT, FQNNGV. The CDR3 length is 15 residues. The CDR3 nucleotides are TGTGCCAGCAGCTTAGGAGTCAGACTTGTTGGAGAAGCTTTCTTT. Protein sequence: CASSLGVRLVGEAFF. The full variable domain, rest sourced from reference TRBV11-2 and TRBJ1-1, is EAGVAQSPRYKIIEKRQSVAFWCNPISGHATLYWYQQILGQGPKLLIQFQNNGVVDDSQLPKDRFSAERLKGVDSTLKIQPAKLEDSAVYLCASSLGVRLVGEAFFGQGTRLTVV.

The chain joins TRBV28 to TRBJ1-1; perhaps TRBD1 as D (5 bases). The CDR3 consists of 15 residues. V lost 5 bases and J 0 bases, leaving 13 bases between the germline ends. Germline V gene data show CDR1 as MDHEN and CDR2 as SYDVKM. CDR3 sequence (DNA): TGTGCCAGCAGTAAACGCAGGGAAATGAACACTGAAGCTTTCTTT. This encodes CASSKRREMNTEAFF.

Only a few counts were recorded for this clone. The rearrangement uses TRBV6-5 and TRBJ2-7; D not resolved. In germline, CDR1 is MNHEY, CDR2 SVGAGI. The CDR3 totals 16 residues. V was cut by 0 bases and J by 3 bases, with 15 bases left in between. CDR3 in amino acids: CASSYSSHSPNYEQYF. CDR3 nucleotides: TGTGCCAGCAGTTACTCTTCACACAGCCCAAACTACGAGCAGTACTTC.

The chain couples TRBV6-5 to TRBJ1-4; no clear D. The CDR3 covers 12 residues. Deletions cut 6 bases from V and 3 bases from J, with 5 bases between. Germline V lookup: CDR1 MNHEY, CDR2 SVGAGI. The CDR3 nucleotides read TGTGCCAGCAGCAACGCTAATGAAAAACTGTTTTTT. Translation gives CASSNANEKLFF.

The V call is TRBV6-1, the J call TRBJ2-7, with D hard to call. This CDR3 contains 11 residues. Germline CDR1 and CDR2: MNHNS and SASEGT. Trimming pared 6 bases from V and 6 bases from J, leaving 9 bases between. The CDR3 spells CASSLGFEQYF. The CDR3 DNA is TGTGCCAGCAGCCTAGGGTTCGAGCAGTACTTC.

The chain links TRBV28 to TRBJ2-5, with 9 bases aligning to TRBD2. V trimming: 6 bases; J trimming: 1 base; junction bases outside the gene matches: 12. CDR3 size: 17 residues. Germline V gene lookup returns CDR1 MDHEN and CDR2 SYDVKM. The chain's CDR3 is CASSWDVGREGQETQYF. CDR3 in DNA: TGTGCCAGCAGCTGGGATGTAGGGCGGGAGGGCCAAGAGACCCAGTACTTC.

This chain connects TRBV7-8 to TRBJ2-1; 12 positions agree with TRBD2. CDR1 is SGHVS and CDR2 is FQNEAQ in the germline V gene. CDR3 length equals 16 residues. J lost 3 bases, V lost 5 bases, and 5 bases had no gene match. The CDR3 coding sequence is TGTGCCAGCAGCATCCGGACTAGCGGGATCTACAATGAGCAGTTCTTC. Its translation: CASSIRTSGIYNEQFF.

On this clone itself: In the same sample, other DNA sequences code for this CDR3. The V gene is TRBV10-3, the J gene TRBJ2-7; 13 bases are shared with TRBD2. This CDR3 region has 15 residues. Germline loops: CDR1 ENHRY, CDR2 SYGVKD. V was clipped by 3 bases and J by 2 bases; unmatched bases: 1. CDR3: CAISEGLAGAYEQYF. The CDR3, as DNA: TGTGCCATCAGTGAAGGACTAGCGGGAGCCTACGAGCAGTACTTC.

The V gene is TRBV4-1, the J gene TRBJ2-7; 10 bases match TRBD1. The CDR3 totals 15 residues. With 5 bases clipped from V and 4 bases from J, the junction kept 8 bases outside the gene matches. Per the germline V gene, CDR1 is MGHRA and CDR2 is YSYEKL. Here the CDR3 reads CASSTSTGGFYEQYF. The CDR3 DNA follows: TGCGCCAGCAGCACCTCGACAGGGGGCTTTTACGAGCAGTACTTC.

This clone was observed once. The CDR3 sequence is CASSVAGEFYNEQFF. CDR3 nucleotide sequence: TGTGCCAGCAGCGTAGCGGGGGAATTCTACAATGAGCAGTTCTTC. This chain uses TRBV9 with TRBJ2-1; possibly TRBD2 for D (6 bases). The V end lost 0 bases, the J end lost 3 bases, and 10 bases lay between the germline ends. The CDR3 has 15 residues. Germline assignment: CDR1 SGDLS and CDR2 YYNGEE.

This chain joins TRBV5-5 and TRBJ2-6, with 7 positions matching TRBD1. The V and J ends lost 4 bases and 0 bases, in that order; junction bases with no gene match: 10. The CDR3 loop spans 18 amino acids. The germline V gene encodes CDR1 SGHKS and CDR2 YYEKEE (reference sequence). CDR3 nucleotides: TGTGCCAGCAGCCCCCCGGGGACAGCGTACTCTGGGGCCAACGTCCTGACTTTC. It encodes CASSPPGTAYSGANVLTF.

The chain couples TRBV6-4 to TRBJ1-1; 7 bases match TRBD1. Germline assignment: CDR1 MRHNA and CDR2 SNTAGT. J lost 6 bases, V lost 4 bases, and 5 bases had no gene match. The CDR3 runs 13 residues. For the CDR3, the DNA is TGTGCCAGCAGTGCCTACAGGGGATCTGAAGCTTTCTTT. As protein: CASSAYRGSEAFF.

This clone was observed a single time. The chain combines TRBV5-6 with TRBJ2-7; TRBD1 is a possible D gene (5 bases). CDR1 SGHDT and CDR2 YYEEEE come from the germline V gene. This CDR3 has 13 amino acids. The germline V and J ends were trimmed by 4 bases and 0 bases, with 8 bases remaining between them. CDR3 nucleotide sequence: TGTGCCAGCAGCGCTGACAGCTCCTACGAGCAGTACTTC. This translates into CASSADSSYEQYF.

V usage is TRBV4-1 and J usage is TRBJ2-2; D possibly corresponds to TRBD2 (7 bases). This CDR3 comprises 16 residues. Trimming shortened V by 4 bases and J by 6 bases, and 18 bases separated the two germline ends. Germline values: CDR1 MGHRA, CDR2 YSYEKL. The CDR3 DNA reads as TGCGCCAGCAGCCCGAGGGAGGGGGGGCGTGCCGGGGAGCTGTTTTTT. As protein: CASSPREGGRAGELFF.

This clone was detected only a few times. J is TRBJ1-1 and V is TRBV5-1; D is undetermined. The V gene's germline CDR1 is SGHRS and CDR2 YFSETQ. V lost 3 bases to trimming and J lost 5 bases, with 11 bases between them. This CDR3 contains 13 residues. The CDR3 here is CASSSPPGTEAFF. The CDR3 bases are TGCGCCAGCAGCTCTCCACCGGGGACTGAAGCTTTCTTT.

The DNA for the CDR3 is TGTGCCAGCAGCCTCGAAGGCGGGAGGCGCCATGAGCAGTTCTTC. It encodes CASSLEGGRRHEQFF. The V and J genes are TRBV2 and TRBJ2-1; 8 positions match TRBD2. V lost 6 bases, J lost 8 bases, and 12 bases stayed unmatched. There are 15 residues in the CDR3. The germline CDR1 and CDR2 sequences are SNHLY and FYNNEI.

This clone was seen a single time. The CDR3 DNA follows: TGCGCCAGCAGCCAAGAGGACGGGAGTTATGGCTACACCTTC. It codes for CASSQEDGSYGYTF. The chain uses TRBV4-3 and TRBJ1-2; no definite D call. Germline CDR1 and CDR2: LGHNA and YSLEER. Trimming cost V 0 bases and J 5 bases, with 10 bases left between them. The CDR3 covers 14 residues.

The chain joins TRBV19 to TRBJ1-4, with D tentatively TRBD1 (5 bases). Trimming removed 3 bases at V and 7 bases at J, with 15 bases between. The CDR3 spans 15 residues. CDR1 is LNHDA, CDR2 SQIVND, per germline (reference sequence). CDR3 nucleotide sequence: TGTGCCAGTAGTATGACTTCCCCAAGGGGTGAAAAACTGTTTTTT. As protein: CASSMTSPRGEKLFF.

The count of this clone is one. The rearrangement links TRBV6-1 to TRBJ2-3; 9 bases are a match to TRBD1. V gave up 6 bases and J gave up 1 base; unmatched junction bases: 11. This CDR3 region has 17 residues. CDR1 MNHNS and CDR2 SASEGT come from the germline V gene. CDR3 sequence (DNA): TGTGCCAGCAGCGAAAGAACAGGGGGCTGGGGCACAGATACGCAGTATTTT. It yields the protein CASSERTGGWGTDTQYF.

This clone was found once. The chain uses TRBV6-5 and TRBJ2-1; D is perhaps TRBD1 (6 bases). The CDR3 consists of 15 residues. Germline V lookup: CDR1 MNHEY, CDR2 SVGAGI. V lost 6 bases, J lost 4 bases, and 16 bases lay in between. The CDR3 loop reads CASSSGTRNYNEQFF. In DNA form, the CDR3 reads TGTGCCAGCAGCTCCGGGACAAGGAATTACAATGAGCAGTTCTTC.

This chain joins TRBV7-6 and TRBJ2-7; D possibly corresponds to TRBD2 (7 bases). Germline CDR1 is SGHVS and CDR2 is FNYEAQ. This CDR3 contains 16 residues. Between the trimmed V and J ends, which lost 5 bases and 1 base, there was a span of 18 bases. The CDR3 nucleotides are TGTGCCAGCAGCGATCGCGCGGGGGCGGCATCCTACGAGCAGTACTTC. It is translated as CASSDRAGAASYEQYF.

With regard to this clone: The sample contains more than one DNA sequence encoding this CDR3. The V gene is TRBV19, the J gene TRBJ1-2; possible D gene TRBD1, 6 bases. CDR3 length equals 14 residues. The germline gives CDR1 LNHDA, CDR2 SQIVND (reference sequence). Trimming removed 3 bases at V and 5 bases at J, with 13 bases between. Here the CDR3 reads CASSIGQGSYGYTF. The CDR3 DNA follows: TGTGCCAGTAGTATTGGGCAGGGGAGTTATGGCTACACCTTC. Using reference TRBV19 and TRBJ1-2 for the parts outside the CDR3, the full variable domain is DGGITQSPKYLFRKEGQNVTLSCEQNLNHDAMYWYRQDPGQGLRLIYYSQIVNDFQKGDIAEGYSVSREKKESFPLTVTSAQKNPTAFYLCASSIGQGSYGYTFGSGTRLTVV.

The rearrangement links TRBV28 to TRBJ2-1; 9 bases map to TRBD2. Per germline, CDR1 MDHEN and CDR2 SYDVKM. V was pared by 3 bases and J by 6 bases, with 6 bases of the junction left unmatched. The CDR3 consists of 15 residues. DNA of the CDR3: TGTGCCAGCAGTTTTAGCGGGAGCGGGGCCAATGAGCAGTTCTTC. Translated: CASSFSGSGANEQFF.

The rearrangement joins TRBV28 to TRBJ2-6; D may be TRBD1 or TRBD2 (5 bases each). This CDR3 comprises 18 residues. Germline loops: CDR1 MDHEN, CDR2 SYDVKM. V was shortened by 6 bases and J by 0 bases, with 18 bases between the two germline ends. The CDR3 region is CASSKPGPWLSGANVLTF. CDR3 nucleotides: TGTGCCAGCAGCAAGCCGGGACCGTGGCTCTCTGGGGCCAACGTCCTGACTTTC.

The V and J genes are TRBV5-1 and TRBJ2-5; D may match TRBD1 or TRBD2 (5 bases each). V lost 4 bases, J lost 4 bases, and 17 bases lay in between. Germline V CDR1 and CDR2: SGHRS, YFSETQ. The CDR3 runs to 15 residues. CDR3 residues: CASSPRWGFSETQYF. As DNA, the CDR3 is TGCGCCAGCAGCCCTAGGTGGGGGTTTTCAGAGACCCAGTACTTC.

This clone was recorded once. The same CDR3 arises from other DNA sequences in this sample as well. This sequence joins TRBV10-3 and TRBJ1-1; the match to TRBD1 covers 8 bases. The CDR3 runs to 13 residues. Germline CDR1 and CDR2: ENHRY and SYGVKD. V shed 8 bases and J 1 base; nucleotides not matched to a gene: 3. The CDR3 here is CAIGQGANTEAFF. In nucleotides, the CDR3 is TGTGCCATCGGACAGGGAGCGAACACTGAAGCTTTCTTT.

Concerning this clone: One end of the junction fails to match germline, which may point to a read error. The same CDR3 can be traced to other DNA sequences in this sample. The rearrangement links TRBV4-1 to TRBJ1-5; 8 bases agree with TRBD1. CDR3 length: 17 amino acids. CDR1 MGHRA and CDR2 YSYEKL come from the germline V gene. CDR3 amino acids: CASSQVSIGQGAQPQHF. The CDR3 DNA follows: TGCGCTAGCAGCCAAGTATCAATCGGACAGGGAGCTCAGCCCCAGCATTTT.

The CDR3 loop is CASSSKGSNQPQHF. The CDR3 nucleotides read TGTGCCAGCAGCTCCAAGGGTAGCAATCAGCCCCAGCATTTT. The rearrangement uses TRBV7-9 and TRBJ1-5; D is unresolved. The germline V gene has CDR1 SEHNR and CDR2 FQNEAQ (reference sequence). This CDR3 spans 14 amino acids. V dropped 4 bases and J dropped 0 bases, with 7 bases sitting between them.

V gene TRBV2 combines with J gene TRBJ1-1; no clear D. The V end lost 8 bases, the J end lost 0 bases, and 13 bases lay between the germline ends. The CDR3 spans 14 residues. Germline V gene sequence: CDR1 SNHLY, CDR2 FYNNEI. The CDR3 sequence: CASLDPSVNTEAFF. CDR3 bases: TGTGCCAGCTTGGACCCTTCTGTGAACACTGAAGCTTTCTTT.